This T cell receptor (beta chain) is drawn from a study of neoadjuvant nivolumab and ipilimumab in lung cancer (dated by TCRdb to 2020 to 2022). For the wider study: Intravenous nivolumab was dosed at 3 mg/kg on days 1, 15 and 29, and in the combination arm ipilimumab 1 mg/kg was added on day 1 only. Of the approximately 44 patients with operable NSCLC treated in the trial, about 23 were randomized to nivolumab monotherapy and about 20 to nivolumab plus ipilimumab. Matched pretherapy and resected tumor pairs were analyzed for seven patients, of whom four received nivolumab and three received nivolumab plus ipilimumab. The primary trial endpoint was the major pathologic response (MPR) rate in the intention-to-treat population in each study arm. The study compared TCR repertoires in pretherapy (baseline) peripheral blood with TCR repertoires in tumors resected at surgery following neoadjuvant immune checkpoint blockade. Overall study results and their limits: From pretherapy to surgery, tumor T-cell richness and clonality increased in three of three dual-therapy tumors but in only two of four nivolumab-treated tumors. Compared with tumor-adjacent uninvolved lung, resected tumors had greater TCR richness and clonality, and increases showed up in more of the dual-therapy-treated tumors. No significant correlation was found between TCR clonality and pathologic tumor regression, and only one major-pathologic-response sample was available for the clonality analysis. Pretherapy blood TCR richness correlated positively with richness in tumors resected after neoadjuvant therapy (Spearman R of about 0.82). A small number of samples was subjected to TCR sequencing.

The CDR3 numbers 12 residues from cysteine through phenylalanine. CDR3 DNA is the only sequence kept; it has 36 bases, read in frame from the first base. CDR1 and CDR2 are read off the germline V gene as SNHLY and FYNNEI. V and J are truncated by 4 bases and 6 bases respectively, leaving an intervening sequence of 7 bases. In the case of this clone: This receptor's antigen is unknown. No qualities accompany the bases; no much larger clone lies one base away.

This sample's time point label indicates: at surgical resection after neoadjuvant nivolumab +/- ipilimumab. The samples were obtained from NEOSTAR, a phase 2 randomized trial that tested neoadjuvant nivolumab or nivolumab plus ipilimumab, followed by surgery, in operable NSCLC. Library prep was done by the immunoSEQ multiplex PCR assay. The authors processed their data as follows. Repertoires were summarized by richness and clonality, and significantly expanded and contracted clones were identified between pre- and post-therapy samples. In TCRdb, the immuneACCESS table is reduced to in-frame sequences with V and J assigned. These tables do not hold every clone; where another copy was compared, an unresolved V gene accounts for under half, and the others remain unexplained. The D gene and trimming were derived from the DNA, and the V and J assignments and clone size from that table. For this sample the table gives approximately 7,000 clones, of which over 80% were detected only once. Jointly, the top ten make up around 5.3% of the sample.

The clonotype was recovered from an adult with non-small cell lung cancer. The material was tumor tissue, obtained after neoadjuvant nivolumab, alone or with ipilimumab, at or shortly before surgery. The chain is made from TRBV2 and TRBJ1-5; no D gene call is confident. The sequenced DNA is TGTGCCAGCAGTGTAAGGTTTCAGCCCCAGCATTTT. Protein translation: CASSVRFQPQHF.